This T cell receptor beta chain originates from a study of radiation and T cells in renal cell carcinoma. Method: immunoSEQ multiplex PCR; TCRdb's copy keeps in-frame clones and lacks some. The data hold 85,000 to 100,000 clones, with 75% to 90% observed a single time. The time point was: baseline pretreatment blood. Indicated treatment: 15 Gy SBRT to primary tumor, nephrectomy 4 weeks later. The CDR3 loop spans 13 amino acids. Germline V lookup: CDR1 LNHDA, CDR2 SQIVND (reference sequence). The V gene lost 5 bases and the J gene lost 0 bases, with 5 bases spanning the gap. The TCR sequence derives from a man aged 50-59 years with renal cell carcinoma. The V and J genes are TRBV19 and TRBJ1-3, with unresolved D. The material sequenced was blood, taken from a patient whose treatment included radiotherapy and nephrectomy. This chain's CDR3 is CASSESSGNTIYF. The CDR3 coding sequence is TGTGCCAGTAGTGAAAGCTCTGGAAACACCATATATTTT. Complete variable domain (other parts from reference TRBV19 and TRBJ1-3): DGGITQSPKYLFRKEGQNVTLSCEQNLNHDAMYWYRQDPGQGLRLIYYSQIVNDFQKGDIAEGYSVSREKKESFPLTVTSAQKNPTAFYLCASSESSGNTIYFGEGSWLTVV.